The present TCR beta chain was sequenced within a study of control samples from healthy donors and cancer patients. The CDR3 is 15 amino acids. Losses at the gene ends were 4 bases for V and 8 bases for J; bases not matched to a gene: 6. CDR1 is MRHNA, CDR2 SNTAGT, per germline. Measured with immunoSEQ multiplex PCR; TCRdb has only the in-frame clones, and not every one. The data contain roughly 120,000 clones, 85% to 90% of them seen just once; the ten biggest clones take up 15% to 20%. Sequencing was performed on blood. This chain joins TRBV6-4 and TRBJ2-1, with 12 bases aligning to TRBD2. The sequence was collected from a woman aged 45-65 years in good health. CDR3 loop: CASSVASGRGDEQFF. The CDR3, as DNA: TGTGCCAGCAGTGTCGCTAGCGGGAGGGGGGATGAGCAGTTCTTC.